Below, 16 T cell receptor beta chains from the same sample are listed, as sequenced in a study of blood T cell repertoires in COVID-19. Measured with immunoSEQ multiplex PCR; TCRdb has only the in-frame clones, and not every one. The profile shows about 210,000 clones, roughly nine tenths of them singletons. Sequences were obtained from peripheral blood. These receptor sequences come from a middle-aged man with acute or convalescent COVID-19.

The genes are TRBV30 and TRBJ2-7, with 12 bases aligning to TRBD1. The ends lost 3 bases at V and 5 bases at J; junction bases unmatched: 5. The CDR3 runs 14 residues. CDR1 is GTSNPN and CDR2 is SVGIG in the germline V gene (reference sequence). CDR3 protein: CAWSLGTGGHEQYF. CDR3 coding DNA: TGTGCCTGGAGCTTGGGGACAGGGGGCCACGAGCAGTACTTC.

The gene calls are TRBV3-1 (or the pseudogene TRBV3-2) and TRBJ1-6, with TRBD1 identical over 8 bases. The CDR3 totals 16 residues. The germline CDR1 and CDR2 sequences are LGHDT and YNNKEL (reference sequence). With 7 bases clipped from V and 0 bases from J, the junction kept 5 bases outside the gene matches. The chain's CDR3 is CASNRQGSSYNSPLHF. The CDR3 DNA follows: TGTGCCAGCAACCGACAGGGGAGCTCCTATAATTCACCCCTCCACTTT.

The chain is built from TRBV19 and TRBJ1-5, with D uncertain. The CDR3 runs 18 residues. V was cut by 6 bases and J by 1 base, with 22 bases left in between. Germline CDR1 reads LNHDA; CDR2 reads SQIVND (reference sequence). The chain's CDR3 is CASSPQTWQVRSNQPQHF. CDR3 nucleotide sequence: TGTGCCAGTAGCCCTCAGACGTGGCAGGTTCGAAGCAATCAGCCCCAGCATTTT.

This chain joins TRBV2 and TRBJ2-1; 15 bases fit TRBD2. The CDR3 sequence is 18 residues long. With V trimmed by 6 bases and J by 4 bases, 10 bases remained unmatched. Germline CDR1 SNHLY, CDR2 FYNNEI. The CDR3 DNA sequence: TGTGCCAGCAGGGAGGGACTAGCGGGAGGAGACACATACAATGAGCAGTTCTTC. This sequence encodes CASREGLAGGDTYNEQFF.

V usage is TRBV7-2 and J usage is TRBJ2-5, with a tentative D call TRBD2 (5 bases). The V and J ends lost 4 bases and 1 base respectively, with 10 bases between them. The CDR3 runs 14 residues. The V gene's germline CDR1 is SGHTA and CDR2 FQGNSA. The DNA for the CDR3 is TGTGCCAGCAGCTCCGGGCGGGCCCAAGAGACCCAGTACTTC. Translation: CASSSGRAQETQYF.

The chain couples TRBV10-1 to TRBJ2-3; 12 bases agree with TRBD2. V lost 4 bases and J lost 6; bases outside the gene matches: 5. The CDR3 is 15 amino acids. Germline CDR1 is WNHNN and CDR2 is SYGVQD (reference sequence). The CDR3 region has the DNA TGCGCCAGCAGTGTGTCTAGCGGGGGGGCTGATACGCAGTATTTT. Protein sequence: CASSVSSGGADTQYF.

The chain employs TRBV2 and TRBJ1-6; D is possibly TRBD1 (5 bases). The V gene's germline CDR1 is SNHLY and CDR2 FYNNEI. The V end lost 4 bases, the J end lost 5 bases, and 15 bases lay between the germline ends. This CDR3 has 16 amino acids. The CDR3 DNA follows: TGTGCCAGCAGTGTTAGCCGGGGGAGAAATAATTCACCCCTCCACTTT. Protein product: CASSVSRGRNNSPLHF.

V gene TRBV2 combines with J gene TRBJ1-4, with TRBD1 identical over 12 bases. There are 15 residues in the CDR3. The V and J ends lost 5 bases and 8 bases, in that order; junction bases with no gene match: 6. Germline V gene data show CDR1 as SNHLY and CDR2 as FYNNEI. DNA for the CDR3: TGTGCCAGCAGTACCCGGGACAGGGGGCAGGAAAAACTGTTTTTT. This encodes CASSTRDRGQEKLFF. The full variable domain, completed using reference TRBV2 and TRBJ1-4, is EPEVTQTPSHQVTQMGQEVILRCVPISNHLYFYWYRQILGQKVEFLVSFYNNEISEKSEIFDDQFSVERPDGSNFTLKIRSTKLEDSAMYFCASSTRDRGQEKLFFGSGTQLSVL.

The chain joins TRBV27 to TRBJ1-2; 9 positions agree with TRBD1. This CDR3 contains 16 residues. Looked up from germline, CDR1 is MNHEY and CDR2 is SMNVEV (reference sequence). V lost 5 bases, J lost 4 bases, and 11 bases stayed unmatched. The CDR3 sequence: CASSPHLGQGIYGYTF. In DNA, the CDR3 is TGTGCCAGCAGTCCCCACCTCGGACAGGGGATCTATGGCTACACCTTC.

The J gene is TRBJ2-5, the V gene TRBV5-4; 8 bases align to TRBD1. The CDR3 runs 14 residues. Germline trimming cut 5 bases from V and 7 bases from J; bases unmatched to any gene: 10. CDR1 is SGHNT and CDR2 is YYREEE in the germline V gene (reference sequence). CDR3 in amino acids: CASSLKTGEVTQYF. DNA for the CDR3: TGTGCCAGCAGTCTCAAGACAGGGGAGGTGACCCAGTACTTC.

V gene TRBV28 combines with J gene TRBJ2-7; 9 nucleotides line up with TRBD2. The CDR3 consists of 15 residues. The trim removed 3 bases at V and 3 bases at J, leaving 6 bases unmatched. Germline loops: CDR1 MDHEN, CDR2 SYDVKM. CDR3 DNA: TGTGCCAGCAGTTTGGCAGGGACTAGCCACTACGAGCAGTACTTC. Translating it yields CASSLAGTSHYEQYF. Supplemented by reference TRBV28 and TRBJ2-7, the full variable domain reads DVKVTQSSRYLVKRTGEKVFLECVQDMDHENMFWYRQDPGLGLRLIYFSYDVKMKEKGDIPEGYSVSREKKERFSLILESASTNQTSMYLCASSLAGTSHYEQYFGPGTRLTVT.

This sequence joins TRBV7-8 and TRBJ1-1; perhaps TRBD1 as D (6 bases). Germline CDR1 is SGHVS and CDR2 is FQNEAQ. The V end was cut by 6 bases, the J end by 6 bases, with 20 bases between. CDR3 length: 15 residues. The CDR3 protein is CASSRPSGAGSEAFF. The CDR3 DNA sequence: TGTGCCAGCAGTCGTCCCTCAGGGGCCGGATCTGAAGCTTTCTTT. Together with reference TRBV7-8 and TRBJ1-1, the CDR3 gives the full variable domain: GAGVSQSPRYKVAKRGQDVALRCDPISGHVSLFWYQQALGQGPEFLTYFQNEAQLDKSGLPSDRFFAERPEGSVSTLKIQRTQQEDSAVYLCASSRPSGAGSEAFFGQGTRLTVV.

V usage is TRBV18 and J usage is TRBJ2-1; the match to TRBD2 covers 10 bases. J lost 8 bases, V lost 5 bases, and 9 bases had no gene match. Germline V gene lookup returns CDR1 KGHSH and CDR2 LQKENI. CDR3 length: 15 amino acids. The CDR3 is CASSDGLAGVHEQFF. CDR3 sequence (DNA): TGTGCCAGCTCAGACGGTCTAGCGGGAGTCCATGAGCAGTTCTTC.

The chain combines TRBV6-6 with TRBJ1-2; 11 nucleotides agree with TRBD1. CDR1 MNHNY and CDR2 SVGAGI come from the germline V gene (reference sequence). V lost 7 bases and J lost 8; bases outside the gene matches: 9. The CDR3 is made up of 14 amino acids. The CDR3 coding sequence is TGTGCCAGCAAACCGGGACAGGGGGGAGAGGGCTACACCTTC. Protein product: CASKPGQGGEGYTF.

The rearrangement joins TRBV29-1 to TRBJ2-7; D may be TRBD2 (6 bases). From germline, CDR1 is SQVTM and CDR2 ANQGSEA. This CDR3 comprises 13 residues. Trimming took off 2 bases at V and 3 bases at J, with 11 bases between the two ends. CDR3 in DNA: TGCAGCGTTGAACTAGCGCCCCTCTACGAGCAGTACTTC. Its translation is CSVELAPLYEQYF.

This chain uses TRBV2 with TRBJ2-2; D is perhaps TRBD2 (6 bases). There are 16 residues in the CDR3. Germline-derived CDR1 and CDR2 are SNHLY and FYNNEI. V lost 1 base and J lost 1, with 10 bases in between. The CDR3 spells CASSEEGTENTGELFF. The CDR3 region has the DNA TGTGCCAGCAGTGAAGAAGGGACTGAGAACACCGGGGAGCTGTTTTTT.